This TCR beta chain comes out of a study of cytomegalovirus exposure and HLA in healthy donors. Whole-study findings and limits: Reports indicate that TCR beta sequences accurately predicted the HLA-A and HLA-B alleles of most subjects. Overall, 164 TCR beta chains were annotated as cytomegalovirus-associated. Reported results showed that the classifier diagnosed cytomegalovirus status with high specificity and sensitivity. For most TCR beta V segments, an earlier analysis put the productive rate at about 87% or about 30% of the time.

Amplification used 60 Vbeta primers and 13 Jbeta primers. Here immunoSEQ multiplex PCR was the method, and the copy in TCRdb shows in-frame clones only, minus some. The repertoire shows 75,000 to 85,000 clones; the top ten hold 3.5% to 4%. Details on this clone: What it recognizes is unknown.

The CDR3 runs 14 residues. The sequencing sample was made of PBMCs. The rearrangement uses TRBV21-1 and TRBJ1-1; the table's D call TRBD1 went unverified against the DNA. TRBV21-1 is designated a pseudogene. This clonotype was obtained from a man younger than 30 in good health and CMV-seropositive. The CDR3 nucleotides read TGTGCCAGCAGCACCGAAGCTGGACAGGGGGTAGCTTTCTTT. It is translated as CASSTEAGQGVAFF.